A single T cell receptor beta chain is shown here with its context. This clonotype was counted many times. Its antigen target is currently unknown. No much larger clone exists at a distance of one base, and base qualities are not known. Library creation used RACE. TCRdb names NextSeq 500 as the instrument used. During library preparation, unique molecular identifiers were attached to individual cDNA molecules so that TCRs could be counted in a quantitative, reproducible way. Each blood RNA sample was used to sequence both TCR alpha and TCR beta chains. As for how the authors treated the data: The median number of TCRs per sample was 95,638, ranging from about 23,224 to 690,600. V, J and CDR3 annotation of the TCR reads was performed with the Decombinator software suite. Every sample was subsampled to the same number of TCRs (28,000) for the PS versus PT1 abundance plots. Expanded TCRs were defined as absent before sensitization and observed at least eight times at the 2-week time point. The public reads were reprocessed in TCRdb via fastp at Q25 and MiXCR, keeping in-frame beta chains. Rows matching on CDR3 protein sequence are summarized as one entry with the most common DNA and genes. The V and J calls follow TCRdb's processing rather than the paper's. The sample table shows around 60,000 distinct CDR3 sequences, and approximately 7% are seen once. Around 1.6% of the sample comes from the top ten.

These data come from a study of human T cells and chemical hapten exposure (dated by TCRdb to the early 2020s). Concerning the study at large: For sensitization, 2% DPC in acetone was applied to an approximately 2 cm by approximately 2 cm area of upper inner arm skin. Patients additionally received weekly therapeutic DPC doses to the scalp throughout the roughly 26-week study period. Patch testing on the upper back used Finn chambers containing 0.01% DPC, with scoring done after 6 days according to International Contact Dermatitis Research Group standards. Most of the patients in the cohort were female, and the cohort covered alopecia areata with under or over 50% scalp involvement, alopecia totalis and alopecia universalis. Libraries were pooled for sequencing, and per-sample TCR yields varied mainly because of small differences in library volumes within the pool. In alopecia patients, the study followed how the peripheral blood TCR repertoire changed in vivo over primary and secondary sensitization to diphenylcyclopropenone (DPC), a hapten. Patient blood was sampled pre-sensitization (week 0) and at 2, 6 and about 24 weeks after DPC sensitization. Approximately 30 alopecia patients provided blood for TCR sequencing at one to four time points (pre-sensitization, 2, 6 and 24 weeks). The investigation overall reported the following: Repeated subsampling changed both the strength of the expansion versus patch-test correlation and the threshold at which the correlation became significant. Patch test score correlated positively with the number of PT1 expanded TCRs, reaching significance at thresholds 8, 16 and 32 but not at 4. Because every patient had alopecia, a presumed autoimmune disease, the patients' immune response might differ from that of healthy individuals. The number of TCRs above 1 in 1000 frequency did not change with DPC sensitization; there was no evidence of global repertoire structure alterations. Expanded TCRs formed significantly more large CDR3 similarity clusters than pre-sensitization or healthy control sets, consistent with antigen-driven responses.

The time point label for this specimen denotes: pre-sensitization, week 0. The sample's treatment or condition label is to be understood as: therapeutic diphenylcyclopropenone sensitization with weekly scalp DPC. Blood at each patch-test visit was drawn before the patch test was applied. To be eligible, patients had to be aged 18 to 70, diagnosed with alopecia and judged suitable for DPC therapy, while pregnant patients were excluded. Total RNA was isolated from unfractionated whole blood collected in Tempus Blood RNA tubes. Looking up the germline V gene (reference sequence) yields CDR1 SGHNT and CDR2 YYREEE. V is shortened by 0 bases, J by 8 bases, and the region joining them spans 8 bases. The CDR3 runs 12 residues from the cysteine to the phenylalanine. The kept DNA is CDR3 alone, 36 bases in frame from the first base.

The receptor comes from a young woman with alopecia areata. Some clones in this sample may be carry-over from other donors' samples. The chain links TRBV5-4 with TRBJ1-2; no D gene is confidently identified. Sequences were derived from whole blood, sampled in connection with sensitization to the hapten diphenylcyclopropenone (DPC). For the CDR3, the sequence is CASSLGGWGYTF. In nucleotides, the sequence is TGTGCCAGCAGCTTGGGTGGCTGGGGCTACACCTTC.